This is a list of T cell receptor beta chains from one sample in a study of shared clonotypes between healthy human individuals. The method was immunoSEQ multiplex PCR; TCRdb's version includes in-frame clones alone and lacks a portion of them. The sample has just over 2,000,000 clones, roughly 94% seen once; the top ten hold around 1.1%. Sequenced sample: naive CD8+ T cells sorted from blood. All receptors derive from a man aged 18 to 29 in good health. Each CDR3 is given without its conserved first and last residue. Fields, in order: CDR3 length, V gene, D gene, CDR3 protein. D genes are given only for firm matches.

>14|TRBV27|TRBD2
ASSLEASGRLETQY
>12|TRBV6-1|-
ASSEWGKLYEQY
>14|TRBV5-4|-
ASSLSTDKYNYGYT
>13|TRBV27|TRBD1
ASSLGYGTGVQQF
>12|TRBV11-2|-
ASSLEGGNTEAF
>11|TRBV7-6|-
ASSLNRAYEQY
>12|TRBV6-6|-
ASSLGRSSYEQY
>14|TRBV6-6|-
ASSYEPGQGSTEAF
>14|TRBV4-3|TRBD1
ASSPFTGGSYNEQF
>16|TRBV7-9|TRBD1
ASSLGRDRGLGRETQY
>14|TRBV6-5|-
ASSYSHVASYNEQF
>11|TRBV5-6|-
ASSSPAYTEAF
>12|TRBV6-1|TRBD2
ASRGLAGTGELF
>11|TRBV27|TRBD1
ASSFGTGEKLF
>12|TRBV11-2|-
ASSWTQPPIEQY
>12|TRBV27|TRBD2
ASSPGAGVGEQY
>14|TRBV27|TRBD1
ASSLSGTGLFYEQY
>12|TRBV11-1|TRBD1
ASSTRDRASHYT
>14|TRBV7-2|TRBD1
ASSLAGQGISYEQY
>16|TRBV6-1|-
ASSEAHHGGLYNSPLH
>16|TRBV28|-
ASSLLPAGYEVFNEQF
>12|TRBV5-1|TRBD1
ASSRGQDSYEQY
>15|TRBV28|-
ASSLRILGPNTGELF
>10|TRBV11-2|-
ASSSYTDTQY
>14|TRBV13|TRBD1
ASSLGDRVSGNTIY
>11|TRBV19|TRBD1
ASSFDRGETQY
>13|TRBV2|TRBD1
ASSERDRGWDEQY
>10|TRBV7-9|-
ASSYTGADVF
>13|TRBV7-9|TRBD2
ASSLGRGGGTEQF
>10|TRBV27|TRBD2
ATRGTSYEQY
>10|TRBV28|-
ASSLGNTEAF
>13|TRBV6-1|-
ASSVGVLNTGELF
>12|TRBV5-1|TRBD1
ASSLGTGGQPQH